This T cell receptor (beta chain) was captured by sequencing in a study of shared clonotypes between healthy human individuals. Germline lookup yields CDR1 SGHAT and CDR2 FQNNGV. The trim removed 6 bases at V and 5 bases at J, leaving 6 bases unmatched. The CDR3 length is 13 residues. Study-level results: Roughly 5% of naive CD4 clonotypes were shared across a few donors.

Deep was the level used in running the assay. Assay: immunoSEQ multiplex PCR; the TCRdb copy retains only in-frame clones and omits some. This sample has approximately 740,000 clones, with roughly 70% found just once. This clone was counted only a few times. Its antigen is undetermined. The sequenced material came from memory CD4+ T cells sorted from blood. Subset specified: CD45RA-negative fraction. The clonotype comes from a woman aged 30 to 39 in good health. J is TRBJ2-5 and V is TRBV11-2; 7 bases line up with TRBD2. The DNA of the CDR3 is TGTGCCAGCAGTCTAATGGGAGGGGAGACCCAGTACTTC. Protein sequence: CASSLMGGETQYF.